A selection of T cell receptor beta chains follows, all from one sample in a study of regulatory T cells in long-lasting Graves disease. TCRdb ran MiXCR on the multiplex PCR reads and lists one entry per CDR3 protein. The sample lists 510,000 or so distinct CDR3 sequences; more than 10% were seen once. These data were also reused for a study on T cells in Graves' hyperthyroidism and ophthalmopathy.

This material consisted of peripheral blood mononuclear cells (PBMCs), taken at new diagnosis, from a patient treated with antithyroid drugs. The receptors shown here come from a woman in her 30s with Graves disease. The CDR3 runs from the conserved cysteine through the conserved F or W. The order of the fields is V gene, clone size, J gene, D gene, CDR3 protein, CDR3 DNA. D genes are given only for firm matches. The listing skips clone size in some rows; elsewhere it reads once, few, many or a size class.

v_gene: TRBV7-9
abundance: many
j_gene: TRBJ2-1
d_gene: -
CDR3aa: CASSSAGGSYNEQFF
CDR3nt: TGTGCCAGCAGCTCCGCGGGCGGTTCCTACAATGAGCAGTTCTTC

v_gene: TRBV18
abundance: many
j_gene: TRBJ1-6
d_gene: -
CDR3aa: CASSPFPSTSLSPLHF
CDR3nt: TGTGCCAGCTCACCATTTCCAAGTACTTCATTGTCACCCCTCCACTTT

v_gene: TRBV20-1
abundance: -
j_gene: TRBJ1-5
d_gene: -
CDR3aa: CSASEDRNQPQHF
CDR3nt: TGCAGTGCTAGCGAGGACCGCAATCAGCCCCAGCATTTT

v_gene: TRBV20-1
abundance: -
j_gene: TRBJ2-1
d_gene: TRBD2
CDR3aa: CSAKPGLAVGGEQFF
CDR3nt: TGCAGTGCTAAGCCGGGACTAGCGGTAGGTGGTGAGCAGTTCTTC

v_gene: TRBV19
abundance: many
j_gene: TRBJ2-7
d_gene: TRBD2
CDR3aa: CASSIDVSRREGYEQYF
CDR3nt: TGTGCCAGTAGTATAGATGTAAGCCGGCGGGAGGGCTACGAGCAGTACTTC

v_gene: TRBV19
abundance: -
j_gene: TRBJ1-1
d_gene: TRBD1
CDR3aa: CASRPRQGPNTEAFF
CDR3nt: TGTGCCAGTAGGCCTCGACAGGGCCCTAACACTGAAGCTTTCTTT

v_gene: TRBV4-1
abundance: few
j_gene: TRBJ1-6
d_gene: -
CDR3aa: CASSQDRTVRSPLHF
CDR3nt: TGCGCCAGCAGCCAAGATCGGACGGTCAGATCACCCCTCCACTTT

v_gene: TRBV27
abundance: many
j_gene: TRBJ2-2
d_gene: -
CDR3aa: CASSLYTGNTGELFF
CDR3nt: TGTGCCAGCAGTTTATATACAGGAAACACCGGGGAGCTGTTTTTT

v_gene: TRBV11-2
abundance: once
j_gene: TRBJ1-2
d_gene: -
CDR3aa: CASSFQVEANYGYTF
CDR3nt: TGTGCCAGCAGCTTTCAGGTTGAAGCTAACTATGGCTACACCTTC

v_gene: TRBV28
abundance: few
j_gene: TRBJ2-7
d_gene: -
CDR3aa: CASTPRQAYEQYF
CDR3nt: TGTGCCAGCACCCCGAGACAGGCCTACGAGCAGTACTTC

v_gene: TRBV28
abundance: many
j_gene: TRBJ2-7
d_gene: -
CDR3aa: CASSFRHRQVYEQYF
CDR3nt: TGTGCCAGCAGTTTTCGTCACAGACAAGTTTACGAGCAGTACTTC

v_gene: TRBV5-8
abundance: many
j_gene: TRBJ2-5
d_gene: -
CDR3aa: CASSLGRAREETQYF
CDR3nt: TGTGCCAGCAGCTTGGGGAGAGCCAGGGAAGAGACCCAGTACTTC

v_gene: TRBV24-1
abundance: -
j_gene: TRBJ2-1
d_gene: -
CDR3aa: CATSDFTSHVNEQFF
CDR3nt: TGTGCCACCAGTGATTTCACTAGCCACGTCAATGAGCAGTTCTTC

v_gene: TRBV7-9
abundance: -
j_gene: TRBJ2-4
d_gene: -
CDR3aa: CAWRSGANIQYF
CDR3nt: TGTGCCTGGAGGTCAGGGGCGAACATTCAGTACTTC

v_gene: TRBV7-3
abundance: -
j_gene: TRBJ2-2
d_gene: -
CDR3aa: CASSPDSYTGELFF
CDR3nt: TGTGCCAGCAGCCCTGACAGTTACACCGGGGAGCTGTTTTTT

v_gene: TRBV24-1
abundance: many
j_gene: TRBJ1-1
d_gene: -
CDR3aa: CATSADGYTEAFF
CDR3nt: TGTGCCACCAGTGCAGACGGATACACTGAAGCTTTCTTT

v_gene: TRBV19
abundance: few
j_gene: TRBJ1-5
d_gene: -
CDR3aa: CASSMARGQQLPQHF
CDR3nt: TGTGCCAGTAGTATGGCGCGGGGCCAACAGCTGCCCCAGCATTTT

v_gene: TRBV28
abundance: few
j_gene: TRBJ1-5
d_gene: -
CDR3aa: CASKLGTNSNQPQHF
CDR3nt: TGTGCCAGTAAACTCGGGACGAATAGCAATCAGCCCCAGCATTTT

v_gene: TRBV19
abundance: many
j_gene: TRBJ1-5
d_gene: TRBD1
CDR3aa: CASSRKGRGLTGVHQPQHF
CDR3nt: TGTGCCAGTAGTAGAAAAGGAAGGGGGCTTACAGGGGTCCATCAGCCCCAGCATTTT

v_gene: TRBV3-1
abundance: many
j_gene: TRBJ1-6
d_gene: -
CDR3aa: CASSHGTVRTPLHF
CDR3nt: TGTGCCAGCAGCCACGGGACGGTACGCACCCCCCTCCACTTT